The 12 T cell receptor beta chains given below trace back to one sample, sequenced in a study of blood T cell repertoires in COVID-19. Repertoires were generated with immunoSEQ multiplex PCR, while TCRdb's copy carries only in-frame clones and drops some. The table includes some 240,000 clones, 80% to 90% detected once. The sequenced material came from PBMCs or T cells enriched from blood (not recorded which). The origin of the receptors is a man younger than 45 with acute COVID-19.

There are a few counts of this clone. The rearrangement joins TRBV6-5 to TRBJ1-2, with unresolved D. CDR1 MNHEY and CDR2 SVGAGI come from the germline V gene. CDR3 size: 12 residues. V lost 7 bases to trimming and J lost 7 bases, with 13 bases between them. CDR3 DNA: TGTGCCAGCACTATCCTTGCGGCTGGCTACACCTTC. It specifies CASTILAAGYTF.

This sequence joins TRBV19 and TRBJ2-1; D call uncertain. Germline loops: CDR1 LNHDA, CDR2 SQIVND (reference sequence). The CDR3 totals 14 residues. Trimming cost V 5 bases and J 0 bases, with 8 bases left between them. The CDR3 loop reads CASSSQSSYNEQFF. The CDR3, as DNA: TGTGCCAGTAGTTCACAGAGCTCCTACAATGAGCAGTTCTTC.

The V gene is TRBV6-5, the J gene TRBJ2-7; D gene uncertain. The ends were cut back, 3 bases at V and 5 bases at J, with 14 bases in the middle. The CDR3 extends over 14 amino acids. Germline V gives CDR1 MNHEY, CDR2 SVGAGI. The CDR3 spells CASSYYGYLDEQYV. The CDR3 nucleotides read TGTGCCAGCAGTTATTATGGATACCTAGACGAGCAGTACGTC.

The chain is built from TRBV27 and TRBJ1-6; D gene unclear. This CDR3 has 15 amino acids. The germline gives CDR1 MNHEY, CDR2 SMNVEV (reference sequence). V lost 0 bases and J lost 7, with 10 bases in between. The DNA for the CDR3 is TGTGCCAGCAGTTTATCGAGTTTCATAAATTCACCCCTCCACTTT. This translates into CASSLSSFINSPLHF.

The CDR3 region has the DNA TGTGCCAGCTCACCCCTAACCGGGACTAGCGGGAGCACAGATACGCAGTATTTT. It yields the protein CASSPLTGTSGSTDTQYF. The rearrangement uses TRBV18 and TRBJ2-3; 12 nucleotides agree with TRBD2. The CDR3 runs 18 residues. V trimming: 3 bases; J trimming: 0 bases; junction bases outside the gene matches: 7. Per germline, CDR1 KGHSH and CDR2 LQKENI. Full variable domain (rest looked up from reference TRBV18 and TRBJ2-3): NAGVMQNPRHLVRRRGQEARLRCSPMKGHSHVYWYRQLPEEGLKFMVYLQKENIIDESGMPKERFSAEFPKEGPSILRIQQVVRGDSAAYFCASSPLTGTSGSTDTQYFGPGTRLTVL.

This clone was observed a single time. This chain links TRBV11-3 with TRBJ2-5, with D possibly TRBD2 on 6 matching bases. Germline V lookup: CDR1 SGHNT, CDR2 YENEEA. V lost 3 bases and J lost 7, with 15 bases in between. The CDR3 is 14 amino acids. This CDR3 reads CASSFSGGEGTQYF. In nucleotides, the CDR3 is TGTGCCAGCAGCTTTAGTGGCGGGGAAGGGACCCAGTACTTC.

The CDR3 coding sequence is TGCGCCAGCAGTGGCGGAGGAGGCTACACCTTC. This codes for CASSGGGGYTF. The chain couples TRBV23-1 to TRBJ1-2; D not resolved. TRBV23-1 is known as an ORF, though its function is uncertain. V was trimmed by 5 bases and J by 8 bases, leaving 9 bases between them. The CDR3 length is 11 residues.

The rearrangement uses TRBV18 and TRBJ2-3; 8 positions match TRBD1. The germline V gene encodes CDR1 KGHSH and CDR2 LQKENI. This CDR3 is 15 amino acids long. Unmatched junction bases numbered 6, after V lost 5 bases and J lost 2 bases. Written as DNA, the CDR3 is TGTGCCAGCTCATCTGGGACAGGAATCACAGATACGCAGTATTTT. Its translation is CASSSGTGITDTQYF.

This rearrangement joins TRBV18 to TRBJ1-6, with 12 bases aligning to TRBD1. Germline trimming cut 3 bases from V and 7 bases from J; bases unmatched to any gene: 4. CDR3 length: 16 residues. Germline CDR1 reads KGHSH; CDR2 reads LQKENI. CDR3 nucleotides: TGTGCCAGCTCACCCCAGGGACAGGGGGCAAATTCACCCCTCCACTTT. Translated: CASSPQGQGANSPLHF. The whole variable domain, filled in from reference TRBV18 and TRBJ1-6, reads NAGVMQNPRHLVRRRGQEARLRCSPMKGHSHVYWYRQLPEEGLKFMVYLQKENIIDESGMPKERFSAEFPKEGPSILRIQQVVRGDSAAYFCASSPQGQGANSPLHFGNGTRLTVT.

The gene calls are TRBV7-9 and TRBJ1-3, with D uncertain. The CDR3 runs 13 residues. In germline, CDR1 is SEHNR, CDR2 FQNEAQ (reference sequence). V was trimmed by 7 bases and J by 4 bases, leaving 11 bases between them. The chain's CDR3 is CASTLNRGNTIYF. In DNA, the CDR3 is TGTGCCAGCACCCTAAATCGAGGAAACACCATATATTTT.

V usage is TRBV2 and J usage is TRBJ2-1; D not certain. The ends were cut back, 6 bases at V and 5 bases at J, with 11 bases in the middle. Germline loops: CDR1 SNHLY, CDR2 FYNNEI. The CDR3 extends over 13 amino acids. The CDR3 DNA reads as TGTGCCAGCAGGCCACGCGCTAACAATGAGCAGTTCTTC. It is translated as CASRPRANNEQFF. The entire variable domain, with the rest obtained from reference TRBV2 and TRBJ2-1, is as follows: EPEVTQTPSHQVTQMGQEVILRCVPISNHLYFYWYRQILGQKVEFLVSFYNNEISEKSEIFDDQFSVERPDGSNFTLKIRSTKLEDSAMYFCASRPRANNEQFFGPGTRLTVL.

The chain's CDR3 is CATSSLGGNTIYF. CDR3 coding DNA: TGTGCCACCAGCAGCCTCGGGGGGAACACCATATATTTT. The V gene is TRBV15, the J gene TRBJ1-3; a weak D match, TRBD1 (5 bases). The CDR3 contains 13 residues. Deletions cut 3 bases from V and 7 bases from J, with 10 bases between. Germline V CDR1 and CDR2: LNHNV, YYDKDF (reference sequence).